The 26 T cell receptor beta chains below all came from one sample that was sequenced in a study of early T cells in non-severe SARS-CoV-2 infection. Each CDR3 protein is one row after TCRdb ran MiXCR on the 5' RACE reads. The profile shows 52,000 or so distinct CDR3 sequences, approximately 13% of them singletons. Input material: whole blood. The receptors stem from an adult who was a healthcare worker with PCR-confirmed SARS-CoV-2 infection or an uninfected control (not recorded which).

The chain couples TRBV29-1 to TRBJ2-3; unclear D gene. Deletions cut 1 base from V and 9 bases from J, with 5 bases between. CDR3 length: 10 residues. CDR1 is SQVTM, CDR2 ANQGSEA, per germline. Here the CDR3 reads CSVEGLTQYF. CDR3 sequence (DNA): TGCAGCGTTGAAGGATTGACGCAGTATTTT.

The sample holds a few counts of this clonotype. This sequence joins TRBV6-2 or TRBV6-3 and TRBJ2-7; D is unresolved. The CDR3 totals 13 residues. The germline V and J ends were trimmed by 5 bases and 8 bases, with 16 bases remaining between them. Germline V gene sequence: CDR1 MNHEY, CDR2 SVGEGT. CDR3 amino acids: CASSPGPGGKQYF. For the CDR3, the DNA is TGTGCCAGCAGTCCCGGGCCCGGTGGAAAGCAGTACTTC.

This clonotype occurred a few times. The chain joins TRBV20-1 to TRBJ2-2, with 11 bases aligning to TRBD1. The germline CDR1 and CDR2 sequences are DFQATT and SNEGSKA (reference sequence). The junction had 4 bases not matched to a gene; V was cut back by 1 base and J by 6 bases. The CDR3 length is 15 residues. The CDR3: CSARAGTGGPGELFF. CDR3 DNA sequence: TGCAGTGCTAGAGCCGGGACAGGGGGACCCGGGGAGCTGTTTTTT.

The J gene is TRBJ2-3, the V gene TRBV11-2; 8 bases are a match to TRBD1. J gave up 6 bases and V 7 bases, and 15 bases lay outside the gene matches. Germline values: CDR1 SGHAT, CDR2 FQNNGV. The CDR3 consists of 16 residues. The CDR3 coding sequence is TGTGCCAGCACCCCGGGCCTCCAGGGGGCCGGGGATACGCAGTATTTT. Translated, it gives CASTPGLQGAGDTQYF.

The sample holds many counts of this clonotype. The chain has TRBV11-3 and TRBJ2-5; D gene ambiguous. V lost 5 bases and J lost 5, with 12 bases in between. This CDR3 spans 13 amino acids. Germline V gives CDR1 SGHNT, CDR2 YENEEA. DNA of the CDR3: TGTGCCAGCAGCCCCCGATCCGGGGAGACCCAGTACTTC. Translated: CASSPRSGETQYF.

V gene TRBV6-2 or TRBV6-3 combines with J gene TRBJ2-6; D unresolved. The CDR3 is 15 residues long. CDR1 is MNHEY and CDR2 is SVGEGT in the germline V gene. Trimming took off 5 bases at V and 0 bases at J, with 8 bases between the two ends. This chain's CDR3 is CASSPLPSGANVLTF. The CDR3 region has the DNA TGTGCCAGCAGTCCCCTTCCCTCTGGGGCCAACGTCCTGACTTTC.

This clonotype has only a few counts. The chain links TRBV30 to TRBJ2-7; D might be TRBD2 (5 bases). Germline V gives CDR1 GTSNPN, CDR2 SVGIG (reference sequence). V dropped 3 bases and J dropped 2 bases, with 8 bases sitting between them. The CDR3 loop spans 12 amino acids. The CDR3 protein is CAWREGAYEQYF. As DNA, the CDR3 is TGTGCCTGGAGAGAGGGAGCCTACGAGCAGTACTTC.

This clonotype was picked up many times. The chain couples TRBV7-9 to TRBJ2-1, with D possibly matching TRBD1 (6 bases). The CDR3 has 16 residues. Trimming cost V 3 bases and J 1 base, with 13 bases left between them. Germline V gene sequence: CDR1 SEHNR, CDR2 FQNEAQ (reference sequence). CDR3 protein: CASSFMGAVSYNEQFF. CDR3 DNA sequence: TGTGCCAGCAGCTTTATGGGGGCCGTTTCCTACAATGAGCAGTTCTTC.

The genes are TRBV4-1 and TRBJ2-3, with D perhaps TRBD1 or TRBD2 (6 bases each). CDR1 and CDR2 from the germline V gene are MGHRA and YSYEKL. The CDR3 is 15 amino acids. Trimming took off 1 base at V and 3 bases at J, with 11 bases between the two ends. The CDR3 DNA reads TGCGCCAGCAGCCAAGTTACAGGGAGGACAGATACGCAGTATTTT. It specifies CASSQVTGRTDTQYF.

This clonotype showed up many times. This chain links TRBV7-9 with TRBJ2-5; TRBD1 is a possible D gene (6 bases). The germline gives CDR1 SEHNR, CDR2 FQNEAQ (reference sequence). This CDR3 comprises 14 residues. Between the trimmed V and J ends, which lost 1 base and 2 bases, there was a span of 8 bases. CDR3 region: CASSLDREQETQYF. DNA for the CDR3: TGTGCCAGCAGCTTAGACAGGGAACAAGAGACCCAGTACTTC.

This clonotype was seen many times. The rearrangement links TRBV25-1 to TRBJ1-5; D is uncertain. CDR3 length: 12 residues. V was shortened by 6 bases and J by 3 bases, with 6 bases between the two germline ends. Germline V gene sequence: CDR1 MGHDK, CDR2 SYGVNS. The CDR3: CASRGLNQPQHF. CDR3 coding DNA: TGTGCCAGCAGGGGCCTCAATCAGCCCCAGCATTTT.

J is TRBJ2-7 and V is TRBV6-2 or TRBV6-3; a possible D gene is TRBD1 (6 bases). The germline V gene has CDR1 MNHEY and CDR2 SVGEGT. V lost 3 bases and J lost 2, with 14 bases in between. There are 15 residues in the CDR3. In DNA, the CDR3 is TGTGCCAGCAGTTATGGGGACACCCGAACCTACGAGCAGTACTTC. It encodes CASSYGDTRTYEQYF.

As to this clonotype: This may arise from a read error, as a much more abundant clone is one base away. V and J are TRBV7-9 and TRBJ2-5; D gene ambiguous. Trimming left V 6 bases short and J 1 base short, with 9 bases between. Germline-derived CDR1 and CDR2 are SEHNR and FQNEAQ (reference sequence). The CDR3 loop spans 13 amino acids. CDR3 protein: CASRNEVQETQYF. The CDR3 DNA sequence: TGTGCCAGCAGAAACGAAGTCCAAGAGACCCAGTACTTC.

The CDR3 nucleotides are TGTGCCAGCAGCCCGAATGGCGGACCCTACAATGAGCAGTTCTTC. Protein sequence: CASSPNGGPYNEQFF. The chain carries TRBV7-2 and TRBJ2-1; D unclear. The CDR3 has 15 residues. V was clipped by 5 bases and J by 2 bases, with 13 bases between them. Germline V gene lookup returns CDR1 SGHTA and CDR2 FQGNSA.

The chain uses TRBV30 and TRBJ2-1, with unresolved D. The CDR3 totals 15 residues. Per germline, CDR1 GTSNPN and CDR2 SVGIG (reference sequence). Trimming cost V 5 bases and J 6 bases, with 20 bases left between them. The CDR3 nucleotides read TGTGCCTGGGGTGCCTCCCCCGCTCTGGCCAATGAGCAGTTCTTC. Translating gives CAWGASPALANEQFF.

There are a few counts of this clonotype. The chain is built from TRBV20-1 and TRBJ1-6; D may be TRBD1 (6 bases). Trimming took 5 bases from V and 9 from J, leaving 23 bases between them. The germline V gene encodes CDR1 DFQATT and CDR2 SNEGSKA (reference sequence). The CDR3 totals 16 residues. The DNA for the CDR3 is TGCAGTGCTCACCGGACAGCGGAGGCGGCGTCTTCACCCCTCCACTTT. As protein: CSAHRTAEAASSPLHF.

This clonotype was seen repeatedly, ten times or more. V is TRBV5-6 and J is TRBJ2-1; no clear D. Trimming removed 3 bases from V and 5 bases from J, with 15 bases in between. CDR1 and CDR2 (germline): SGHDT, YYEEEE. This CDR3 is 15 amino acids long. The chain's CDR3 is CASSSLSKPNNEQFF. CDR3 sequence (DNA): TGTGCCAGCAGCTCGCTGAGTAAACCGAACAATGAGCAGTTCTTC.

The chain couples TRBV5-4 to TRBJ1-2; D might be TRBD1 (6 bases). The CDR3 is 17 residues long. The V gene's germline CDR1 is SGHNT and CDR2 YYREEE (reference sequence). V was cut by 3 bases and J by 2 bases, with 20 bases left in between. CDR3 nucleotides: TGTGCCAGCAGCTCAAACAGGGCTCCCGAGTCGAACTATGGCTACACCTTC. This translates into CASSSNRAPESNYGYTF.

For this clonotype: The conserved closing phenylalanine or tryptophan is absent in this CDR3, likely reflecting a read error. The rearrangement uses TRBV10-2 and TRBJ1-1; perhaps TRBD1 as D (5 bases). The CDR3 is made up of 13 amino acids. Germline CDR1 WSHSY, CDR2 SAAADI. Trimming left V 6 bases short and J 1 base short, with 9 bases between. The CDR3, as DNA: TGCGCCAGCAGGTCCCAGGGGAACACTGAAGCTTTCCTT. Its protein is CASRSQGNTEAFL.

This chain links TRBV7-2 with TRBJ1-3; D unresolved. V was trimmed by 1 base and J by 0 bases, leaving 7 bases between them. Germline CDR1 SGHTA, CDR2 FQGNSA. The CDR3 is made up of 15 amino acids. CDR3 residues: CASSLVGLSGNTIYF. CDR3 nucleotide sequence: TGTGCCAGCAGCTTAGTAGGGCTCTCTGGAAACACCATATATTTT.

This chain uses TRBV7-3 with TRBJ2-3; maybe TRBD2 (5 bases). The CDR3 consists of 14 residues. The germline gives CDR1 SGHTA, CDR2 FQGTGA. The germline V and J ends were trimmed by 0 bases and 4 bases, with 8 bases remaining between them. CDR3 sequence: CASSLTGIPDTQYF. The CDR3 DNA follows: TGTGCCAGCAGCTTAACCGGGATCCCAGATACGCAGTATTTT.

This clonotype was picked up many times. This chain links TRBV7-8 with TRBJ2-3; D unresolved. The germline gives CDR1 SGHVS, CDR2 FQNEAQ. Between the trimmed V and J ends, which lost 0 bases and 8 bases, there was a span of 6 bases. The CDR3 covers 12 residues. CDR3 sequence (DNA): TGTGCCAGCAGCTTAGCGTCGGGTACGCAGTATTTT. Translating gives CASSLASGTQYF.

The chain links TRBV6-4 to TRBJ2-2, with D uncertain. The CDR3 extends over 14 amino acids. Germline V gene data show CDR1 as MRHNA and CDR2 as SNTAGT. Trimming cost V 2 bases and J 5 bases, with 9 bases left between them. The CDR3 loop is CASSDHTSTGELFF. CDR3 in DNA: TGTGCCAGCAGTGACCATACCTCAACCGGGGAGCTGTTTTTT.

This chain uses TRBV6-4 with TRBJ2-1; a weak D match, TRBD2 (5 bases). The CDR3 consists of 14 residues. The V and J ends lost 2 bases and 4 bases respectively, with 9 bases between them. Germline V CDR1 and CDR2: MRHNA, SNTAGT. The CDR3 loop is CASSDGGGYNEQFF. The CDR3 bases are TGTGCCAGCAGTGACGGAGGAGGTTACAATGAGCAGTTCTTC.

In this sample, this clonotype turned up a few times. The chain carries TRBV12-5 and TRBJ2-5; the D gene could be TRBD1 or TRBD2 (6 bases each). CDR3 length: 15 amino acids. Germline loops: CDR1 LGHNT, CDR2 FRNRAP. The V gene lost 1 base and the J gene lost 1 base, with 10 bases spanning the gap. The CDR3 DNA is TGTGCTAGTGGTTTGGGGGGGGCTTTCCAAGAGACCCAGTACTTC. It encodes CASGLGGAFQETQYF.

Notes on this clonotype: One junction end disagrees with the germline gene, perhaps due to a read error. The rearrangement joins TRBV6-6 to TRBJ2-7; D gene unclear. The CDR3 length is 14 residues. The germline V gene encodes CDR1 MNHNY and CDR2 SVGAGI (reference sequence). The CDR3 is CASSIFGPSYERYF. The CDR3 DNA is TGTGCCAGTAGTATTTTTGGACCGTCCTACGAGCGGTACTTC.